This T cell receptor beta chain was identified during a study of OX40 agonist ivuxolimab in advanced cancers. Study outcomes and limitations: Averaging showed that CD8+ T cells had more expanded clones than CD4+ did. Researchers did not determine the expanded peripheral T cells' antigen specificity. Clonal expansion from baseline to week 6 occurred in both CD4+ and CD8+ T cells.

On cycle 4 day 1 and cycle 7 day 1, as well as at baseline, blood was sampled. This table comes from immunoSEQ multiplex PCR, and its TCRdb copy is limited to in-frame clones, with some not included. The sample shows roughly 30,000 clones, roughly 90% of them seen only once. Germline V gives CDR1 SGHAT, CDR2 FQNNGV. The trim removed 8 bases at V and 4 bases at J, leaving 10 bases unmatched. This CDR3 is built from 16 residues. A word on this clone: Its specificity is unknown.

This TCR derives from an adult with an advanced solid tumor such as melanoma, head and neck, liver or kidney cancer. Sequencing was performed on CD4+ or CD8+ T cells sorted from blood, taken in a trial of the OX40 agonist ivuxolimab. V usage is TRBV11-2 and J usage is TRBJ2-3; TRBD2 matches 12 bases. Written as DNA, the CDR3 is TGTGCCAGCTATCCAAGACTAGCGGGAGTTGCAGATACGCAGTATTTT. It translates to CASYPRLAGVADTQYF.